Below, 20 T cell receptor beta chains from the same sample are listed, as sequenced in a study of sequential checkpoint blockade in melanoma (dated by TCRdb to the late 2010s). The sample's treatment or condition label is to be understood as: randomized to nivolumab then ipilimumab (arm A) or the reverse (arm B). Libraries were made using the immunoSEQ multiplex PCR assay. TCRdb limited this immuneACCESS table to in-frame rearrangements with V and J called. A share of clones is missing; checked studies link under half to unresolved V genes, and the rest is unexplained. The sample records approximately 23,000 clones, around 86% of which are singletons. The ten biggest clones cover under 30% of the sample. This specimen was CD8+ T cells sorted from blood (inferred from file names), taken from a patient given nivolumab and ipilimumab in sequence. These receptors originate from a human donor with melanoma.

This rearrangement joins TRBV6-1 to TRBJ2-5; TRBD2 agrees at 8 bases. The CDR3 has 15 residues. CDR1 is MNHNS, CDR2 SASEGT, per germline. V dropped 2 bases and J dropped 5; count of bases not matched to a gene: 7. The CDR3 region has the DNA TGTGCCAGCAGTGAACTGCGGGGGGCGTCGGAGACCCAGTACTTC. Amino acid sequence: CASSELRGASETQYF.

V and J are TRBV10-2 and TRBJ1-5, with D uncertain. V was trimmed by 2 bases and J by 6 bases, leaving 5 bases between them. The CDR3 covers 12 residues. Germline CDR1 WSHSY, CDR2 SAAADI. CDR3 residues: CASSEIRQPQHF. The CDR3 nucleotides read TGCGCCAGCAGTGAGATCCGTCAGCCCCAGCATTTT.

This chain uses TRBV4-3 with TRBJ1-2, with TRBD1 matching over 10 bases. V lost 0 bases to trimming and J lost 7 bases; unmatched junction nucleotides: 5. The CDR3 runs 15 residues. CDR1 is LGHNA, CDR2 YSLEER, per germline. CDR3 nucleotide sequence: TGCGCCAGCAGCCAAGAGCAGAGACAGGGGGCTGGCTACACCTTC. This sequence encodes CASSQEQRQGAGYTF.

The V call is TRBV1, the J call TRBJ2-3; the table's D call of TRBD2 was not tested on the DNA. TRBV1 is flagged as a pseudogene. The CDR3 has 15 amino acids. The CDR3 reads CTSSPRGRGTDTQYF. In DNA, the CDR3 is TGCACCAGCAGCCCCCGCGGGAGAGGCACAGATACGCAGTATTTT.

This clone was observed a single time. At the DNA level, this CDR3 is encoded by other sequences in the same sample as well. The CDR3 protein is CASSEAGRGDQPQHF. The CDR3 bases are TGTGCCAGCAGTGAGGCGGGCAGGGGAGATCAGCCCCAGCATTTT. The chain links TRBV2 to TRBJ1-5; possibly TRBD1 for D (6 bases). Germline assignment: CDR1 SNHLY and CDR2 FYNNEI. The CDR3 is 15 amino acids. V gave up 3 bases and J gave up 5 bases, with 14 bases separating them.

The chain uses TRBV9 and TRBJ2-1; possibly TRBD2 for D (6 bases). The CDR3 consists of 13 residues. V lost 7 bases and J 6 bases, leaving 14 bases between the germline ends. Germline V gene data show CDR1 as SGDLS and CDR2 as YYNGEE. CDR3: CASGDGSVNEQFF. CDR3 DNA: TGTGCCAGCGGGGACGGGAGCGTCAATGAGCAGTTCTTC.

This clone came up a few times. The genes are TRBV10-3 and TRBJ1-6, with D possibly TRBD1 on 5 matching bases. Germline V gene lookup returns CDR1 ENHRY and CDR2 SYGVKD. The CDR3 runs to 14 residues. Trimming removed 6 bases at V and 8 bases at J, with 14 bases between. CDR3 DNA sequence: TGTGCCATCAGGGAGGGGCCCTCGGATTCACCCCTCCACTTT. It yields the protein CAIREGPSDSPLHF.

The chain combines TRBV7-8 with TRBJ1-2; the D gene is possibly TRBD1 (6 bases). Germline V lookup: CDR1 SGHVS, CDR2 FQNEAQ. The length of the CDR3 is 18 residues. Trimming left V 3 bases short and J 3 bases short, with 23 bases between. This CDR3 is CASSFPRTESVRDYGYTF. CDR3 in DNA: TGTGCCAGCAGCTTTCCACGGACAGAGTCTGTTAGGGACTATGGCTACACCTTC.

CDR3 in DNA: TGTGCCAGCAGCTTGGGGGGACACCCCAATCAGCCCCAGCATTTT. Amino acid sequence: CASSLGGHPNQPQHF. This chain uses TRBV5-6 with TRBJ1-5, with D possibly being TRBD1 (6 bases). There are 15 residues in the CDR3. Germline CDR1 is SGHDT and CDR2 is YYEEEE. Trimming left V 0 bases short and J 3 bases short, with 10 bases between.

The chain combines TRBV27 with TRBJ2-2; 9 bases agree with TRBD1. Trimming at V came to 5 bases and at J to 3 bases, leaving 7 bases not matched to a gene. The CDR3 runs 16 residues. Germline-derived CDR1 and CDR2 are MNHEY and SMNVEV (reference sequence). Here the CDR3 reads CASSNLRDRDTGELFF. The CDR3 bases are TGTGCCAGCAGTAATCTTCGGGACAGGGACACCGGGGAGCTGTTTTTT.

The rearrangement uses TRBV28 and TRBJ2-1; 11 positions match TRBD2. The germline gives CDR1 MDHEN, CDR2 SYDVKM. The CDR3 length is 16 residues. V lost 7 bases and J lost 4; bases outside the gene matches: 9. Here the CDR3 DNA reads TGTGCCAGCACCTTTAGCGGGAGGGATTTTTACAATGAGCAGTTCTTC. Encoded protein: CASTFSGRDFYNEQFF.

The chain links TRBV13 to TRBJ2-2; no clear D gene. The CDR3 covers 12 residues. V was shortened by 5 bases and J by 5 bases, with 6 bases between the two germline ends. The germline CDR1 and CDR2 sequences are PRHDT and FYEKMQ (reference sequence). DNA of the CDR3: TGTGCCAGCAGCCCCTTTACCGGGGAGCTGTTTTTT. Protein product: CASSPFTGELFF.

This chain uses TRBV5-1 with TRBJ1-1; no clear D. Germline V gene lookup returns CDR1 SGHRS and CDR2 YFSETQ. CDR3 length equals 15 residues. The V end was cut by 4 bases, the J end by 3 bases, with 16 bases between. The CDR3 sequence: CASSASRSGYTEAFF. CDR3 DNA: TGCGCCAGCAGCGCCTCACGGAGTGGGTACACTGAAGCTTTCTTT.

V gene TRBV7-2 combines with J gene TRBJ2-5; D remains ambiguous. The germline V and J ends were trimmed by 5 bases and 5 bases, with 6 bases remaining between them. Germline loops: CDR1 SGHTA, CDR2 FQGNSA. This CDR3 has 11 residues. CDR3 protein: CASSPAETQYF. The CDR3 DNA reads TGTGCCAGCAGCCCTGCGGAGACCCAGTACTTC.

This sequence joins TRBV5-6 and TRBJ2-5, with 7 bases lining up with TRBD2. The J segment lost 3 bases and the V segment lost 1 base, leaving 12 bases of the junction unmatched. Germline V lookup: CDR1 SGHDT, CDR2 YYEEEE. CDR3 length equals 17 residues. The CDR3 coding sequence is TGTGCCAGCAGCTTGACTAGCGACCATACGTGGGAAGAGACCCAGTACTTC. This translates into CASSLTSDHTWEETQYF.

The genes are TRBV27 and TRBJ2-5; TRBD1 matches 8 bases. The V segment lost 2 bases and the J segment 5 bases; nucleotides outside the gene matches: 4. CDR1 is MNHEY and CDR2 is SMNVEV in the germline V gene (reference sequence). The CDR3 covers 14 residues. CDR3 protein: CASSLGTGVETQYF. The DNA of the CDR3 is TGTGCCAGCAGTTTAGGGACAGGAGTCGAGACCCAGTACTTC.

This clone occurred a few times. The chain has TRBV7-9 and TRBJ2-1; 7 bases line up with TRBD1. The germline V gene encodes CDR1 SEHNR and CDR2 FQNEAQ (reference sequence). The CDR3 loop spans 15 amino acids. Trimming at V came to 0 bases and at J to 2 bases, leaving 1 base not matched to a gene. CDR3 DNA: TGTGCCAGCAGCTTAGCGCAGGGGGCCTACAATGAGCAGTTCTTC. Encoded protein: CASSLAQGAYNEQFF.

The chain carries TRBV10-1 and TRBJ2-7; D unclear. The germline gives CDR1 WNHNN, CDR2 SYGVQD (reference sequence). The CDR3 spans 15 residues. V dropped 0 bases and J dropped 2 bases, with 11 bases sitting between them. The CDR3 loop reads CASSESTGPTYEQYF. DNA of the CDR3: TGCGCCAGCAGTGAGTCAACTGGGCCCACCTACGAGCAGTACTTC.

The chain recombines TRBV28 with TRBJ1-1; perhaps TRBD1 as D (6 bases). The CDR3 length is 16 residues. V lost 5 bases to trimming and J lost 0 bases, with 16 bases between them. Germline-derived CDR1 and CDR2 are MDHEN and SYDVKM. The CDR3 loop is CASSPPNRAMNTEAFF. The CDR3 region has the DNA TGTGCCAGCAGTCCCCCCAACAGGGCCATGAACACTGAAGCTTTCTTT. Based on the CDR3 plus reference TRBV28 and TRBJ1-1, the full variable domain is DVKVTQSSRYLVKRTGEKVFLECVQDMDHENMFWYRQDPGLGLRLIYFSYDVKMKEKGDIPEGYSVSREKKERFSLILESASTNQTSMYLCASSPPNRAMNTEAFFGQGTRLTVV.

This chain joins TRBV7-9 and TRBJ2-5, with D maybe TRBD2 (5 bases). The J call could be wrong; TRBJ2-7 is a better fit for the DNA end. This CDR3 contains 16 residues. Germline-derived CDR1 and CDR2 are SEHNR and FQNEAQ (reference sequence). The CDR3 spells CASSGRHGLGAYEQYF. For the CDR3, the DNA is TGTGCCAGCAGCGGGCGACACGGACTCGGAGCCTACGAGCAGTACTTC.